This record looks at one T cell receptor (beta chain) sequence and its context. The antigen is unknown. Other DNA sequences from this sample encode an identical CDR3 as well. Primers included in the PCR were 60 Vbeta and 13 Jbeta primers. Sequenced by immunoSEQ multiplex PCR; TCRdb stores in-frame clones only, minus some. The sample consists of roughly 200,000 clones, roughly 78% of them appearing once. These data are taken from a study of cytomegalovirus exposure and HLA in healthy donors. About the study: Genotyping showed roughly 77% of almost 400 donors falling in the Caucasian-associated ancestry cluster. Broader study findings: Reports state that TCR beta sequences accurately predicted most subjects' HLA-A and HLA-B alleles. Sequencing likely generated an artifact that appeared as a cluster of highly shared sequence variants.

Trimming pared 4 bases from V and 4 bases from J, leaving 5 bases between. The CDR3 totals 11 residues. CDR1 is GTSNPN, CDR2 SVGIG, per germline (reference sequence). The TCR originated in a boy younger than 18 in good health and CMV-seronegative. Sequencing was done on a sample of PBMCs. The chain recombines TRBV30 with TRBJ1-3, with D unclear. CDR3 protein: CAWTSGNTIYF. CDR3 nucleotides: TGTGCCTGGACTTCCGGAAACACCATATATTTT.